This T cell receptor beta chain was found in a study of Graves' ophthalmopathy and Graves' hyperthyroidism. As the template, RNA transcripts were used to amplify TCR beta CDR3 regions. The workflow started with a first-round RT-PCR run with HTBI primers and then moved on to a second-round multiplex PCR. TCRdb independently ran MiXCR on the multiplex PCR reads; one entry per CDR3 protein. The top ten clones hold over 2.5% of a sample with around 660,000 distinct CDR3 sequences, over 40% of them seen once. This clonotype was seen only a few times. The V end lost 4 bases, the J end lost 6 bases, and 18 bases lay between the germline ends. Germline lookup yields CDR1 SNHLY and CDR2 FYNNEI. The CDR3 contains 15 residues.

Sequenced: peripheral blood. V gene TRBV2 combines with J gene TRBJ1-2; a possible D gene is TRBD1 (5 bases). The TCR comes from an adult man with Graves' ophthalmopathy. The DNA for the CDR3 is TGTGCCAGCAGTGGGACGGGACGGGAAAGGAATGGCTACACCTTC. It codes for CASSGTGRERNGYTF.